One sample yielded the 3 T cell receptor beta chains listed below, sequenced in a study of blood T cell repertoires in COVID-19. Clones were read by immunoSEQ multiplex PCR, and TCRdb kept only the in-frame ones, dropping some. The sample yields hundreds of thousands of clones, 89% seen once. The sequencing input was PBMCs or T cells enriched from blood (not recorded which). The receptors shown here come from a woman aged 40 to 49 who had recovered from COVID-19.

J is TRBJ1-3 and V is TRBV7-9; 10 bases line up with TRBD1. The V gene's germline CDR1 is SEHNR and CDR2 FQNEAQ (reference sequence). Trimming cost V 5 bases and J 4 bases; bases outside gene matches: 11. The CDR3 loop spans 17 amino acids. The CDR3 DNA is TGTGCCAGCAGCCCGGCCGGGACAGGGGTGCCGGGAAACACCATATATTTT. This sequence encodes CASSPAGTGVPGNTIYF.

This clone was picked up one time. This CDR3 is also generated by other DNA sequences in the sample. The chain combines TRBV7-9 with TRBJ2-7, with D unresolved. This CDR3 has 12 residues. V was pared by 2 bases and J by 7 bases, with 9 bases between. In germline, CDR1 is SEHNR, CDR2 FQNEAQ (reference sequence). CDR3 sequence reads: CASSLIGEEQYF. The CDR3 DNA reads TGTGCCAGCAGCTTAATCGGAGAGGAGCAGTACTTC.

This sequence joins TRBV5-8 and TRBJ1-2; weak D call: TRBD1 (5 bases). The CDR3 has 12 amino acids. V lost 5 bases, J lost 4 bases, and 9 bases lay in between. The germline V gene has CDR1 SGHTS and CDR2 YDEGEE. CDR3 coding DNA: TGTGCCAGCAGGACAGCACCCTATGGCTACACCTTC. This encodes CASRTAPYGYTF.